A single sample gave rise to the 11 T cell receptor beta chains below, sequenced in a study of CD8 T cells in ankylosing spondylitis (dated by TCRdb to 2016 to 2017). Antigens of these TCRs are unknown. On the study overall, not on this receptor specifically: A TCR beta motif of fewer than 10 highly homologous amino acid variants appeared characteristic of blood from ankylosing spondylitis patients.

Library construction relied on 5' RACE. For sequencing, an Illumina HiSeq 2500 was employed. Through fastp at Q25 and MiXCR, TCRdb rebuilt clones from the public reads, retaining in-frame beta chains. Rows are unified per CDR3 protein, each entry keeping the most common DNA and genes. The sample includes 200,000 to 250,000 distinct CDR3 sequences, with about 6.7% observed a single time. Of the sample, 12% to 15% is held by the ten largest clones. What was sequenced was blood, either unsorted or a sorted T cell fraction (not recorded which). The source is a male donor with ankylosing spondylitis.

This clonotype occurred many times. The V call is TRBV20-1, the J call TRBJ1-3, with D uncertain. The CDR3 covers 13 residues. V was clipped by 1 base and J by 2 bases, with 6 bases between them. CDR1 is DFQATT and CDR2 is SNEGSKA in the germline V gene (reference sequence). CDR3 sequence reads: CSARGGAGNTIYF. The CDR3 coding sequence is TGCAGTGCTAGAGGGGGAGCTGGAAACACCATATATTTT.

This clonotype was recorded a few times. This chain uses TRBV19 with TRBJ2-7; weak D call: TRBD1 (5 bases). The germline gives CDR1 LNHDA, CDR2 SQIVND (reference sequence). The length of the CDR3 is 14 residues. Trimming cost V 3 bases and J 4 bases, with 13 bases left between them. As DNA, the CDR3 is TGTGCCAGTAGTATCTCCAGGGAAAGGTACGAGCAGTACTTC. It yields the protein CASSISRERYEQYF. The full variable domain, with the rest looked up from reference TRBV19 and TRBJ2-7, is DGGITQSPKYLFRKEGQNVTLSCEQNLNHDAMYWYRQDPGQGLRLIYYSQIVNDFQKGDIAEGYSVSREKKESFPLTVTSAQKNPTAFYLCASSISRERYEQYFGPGTRLTVT.

This clonotype was recorded at least ten times. An end of the junction does not agree with germline; a read error may underlie this. This chain connects TRBV12-3 or TRBV12-4 to TRBJ1-2; 9 bases are shared with TRBD1. The CDR3 is made up of 13 amino acids. The CDR3 protein is CASSPQGARGNTF. The DNA for the CDR3 is TGTGCCAGCAGTCCACAGGGGGCGCGTGGCAACACCTTC.

This clonotype was seen repeatedly, ten times or more. This chain connects TRBV7-9 to TRBJ2-3; D is possibly TRBD1 (6 bases). Germline V gene sequence: CDR1 SEHNR, CDR2 FQNEAQ (reference sequence). The CDR3 contains 15 residues. Deletions cut 5 bases from V and 2 bases from J, with 14 bases between. The CDR3 reads CASSPSQGYTDTQYF. The CDR3 nucleotides are TGTGCCAGCAGCCCCTCACAGGGATACACAGATACGCAGTATTTT.

This clonotype came up a few times. V and J are TRBV9 and TRBJ1-1, with D perhaps matching TRBD1 (5 bases). Germline loops: CDR1 SGDLS, CDR2 YYNGEE. The CDR3 contains 14 residues. Deletions cut 4 bases from V and 3 bases from J, with 13 bases between. CDR3 protein: CASSTLQTDTEAFF. The CDR3 region has the DNA TGTGCCAGCAGCACCCTTCAGACAGACACTGAAGCTTTCTTT.

The chain links TRBV20-1 to TRBJ2-7; no reliable D call. Germline V lookup: CDR1 DFQATT, CDR2 SNEGSKA (reference sequence). There are 16 residues in the CDR3. V was shortened by 1 base and J by 4 bases, with 20 bases between the two germline ends. The CDR3 DNA follows: TGCAGTGCTAGAGGTCCCCTTGGTCCCTCGGGTTACGAGCAGTACTTC. Translation: CSARGPLGPSGYEQYF.

The table lists this clonotype with many counts. CDR3 in amino acids: CASSPISGTAYEQYF. For the CDR3, the DNA is TGTGCCAGCAGTCCAATCTCCGGGACAGCCTACGAGCAGTACTTC. The rearrangement uses TRBV6-2 or TRBV6-3 and TRBJ2-7; 7 positions agree with TRBD1. This CDR3 region has 15 residues. The V and J ends lost 5 bases and 2 bases, in that order; junction bases with no gene match: 9. Germline V gene lookup returns CDR1 MNHEY and CDR2 SVGEGT.

This clonotype has only a few counts. The rearrangement links TRBV4-3 to TRBJ1-1; 12 bases agree with TRBD1. The ends lost 5 bases at V and 6 bases at J; junction bases unmatched: 10. The CDR3 has 16 amino acids. Germline lookup yields CDR1 LGHNA and CDR2 YSLEER. In DNA form, the CDR3 reads TGCGCCAGCAGCGTTCTATCGGGACAGGGGGCCTCTGAAGCTTTCTTT. Its protein product is CASSVLSGQGASEAFF.

This clonotype has ten or more counts. The rearrangement links TRBV12-3 or TRBV12-4 to TRBJ2-7; 10 bases are shared with TRBD2. The CDR3 has 14 amino acids. The V and J ends lost 5 bases and 3 bases, in that order; junction bases with no gene match: 4. CDR3 DNA: TGTGCCAGCAGTCTTAGCGGGGGGTTCTACGAGCAGTACTTC. Its translation is CASSLSGGFYEQYF.

This clonotype showed up many times. This sequence joins TRBV7-2 and TRBJ2-2; TRBD2 matches 13 bases. The V and J ends lost 4 bases and 2 bases, in that order; junction bases with no gene match: 4. Germline V lookup: CDR1 SGHTA, CDR2 FQGNSA. The CDR3 runs 17 residues. The CDR3: CASSWGLAGLNTGELFF. The CDR3 nucleotides are TGTGCCAGCAGCTGGGGACTAGCGGGACTAAACACCGGGGAGCTGTTTTTT. Filled out from reference TRBV7-2 and TRBJ2-2, the complete variable domain reads GAGVSQSPSNKVTEKGKDVELRCDPISGHTALYWYRQSLGQGLEFLIYFQGNSAPDKSGLPSDRFSAERTGGSVSTLTIQRTQQEDSAVYLCASSWGLAGLNTGELFFGEGSRLTVL.

This clonotype is classed as medium-sized. The germline gene is not matched at one end of the junction; a read error may be the cause. V usage is TRBV20-1 and J usage is TRBJ2-2, with 7 bases that match TRBD1. In germline, CDR1 is DFQATT, CDR2 SNEGSKA (reference sequence). The CDR3 spans 16 residues. The CDR3 coding sequence is TGCAGTGCTGGAGATACCCACAGGGGAGATCACGGGGAGCTGTTTTTT. Amino acid sequence: CSAGDTHRGDHGELFF.